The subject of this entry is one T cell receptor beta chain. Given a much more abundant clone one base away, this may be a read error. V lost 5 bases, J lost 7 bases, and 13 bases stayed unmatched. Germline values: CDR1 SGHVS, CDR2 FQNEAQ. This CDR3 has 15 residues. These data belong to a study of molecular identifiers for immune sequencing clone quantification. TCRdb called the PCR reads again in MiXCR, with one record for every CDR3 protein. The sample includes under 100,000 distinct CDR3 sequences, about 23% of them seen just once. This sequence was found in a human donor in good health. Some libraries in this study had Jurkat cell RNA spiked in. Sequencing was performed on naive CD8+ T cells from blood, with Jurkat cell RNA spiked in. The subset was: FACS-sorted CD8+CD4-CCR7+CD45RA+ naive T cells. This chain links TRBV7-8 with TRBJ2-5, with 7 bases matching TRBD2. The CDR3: CASSPPGLHRVTQYF. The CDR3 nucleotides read TGTGCCAGCAGCCCCCCGGGACTACATCGAGTGACCCAGTACTTC.